One and the same sample provided the 27 T cell receptor beta chains below, sequenced in a study of cytomegalovirus exposure and HLA in healthy donors. It was with 60 Vbeta and 13 Jbeta primers that the PCR ran. Generated by immunoSEQ multiplex PCR, the TCRdb table keeps only in-frame clones and is missing some. The sample includes approximately 160,000 clones, about 75% seen only once; the top ten take roughly 7.5%. Sequenced input: PBMCs. The source of these receptors is a male donor in good health and CMV-seropositive.

The CDR3 DNA reads TGCGCCAGCAGCTTGGGTCCGAGGGCGCTCAAGAGGGCAGGGGCCAACGTCCTGACTTTC. This sequence encodes CASSLGPRALKRAGANVLTF. This rearrangement joins TRBV5-1 to TRBJ2-6; D is perhaps TRBD2 (5 bases). Germline V gene lookup returns CDR1 SGHRS and CDR2 YFSETQ. Trimming removed 0 bases at V and 4 bases at J, with 23 bases between. The CDR3 is 20 residues long.

This chain joins TRBV11-2 and TRBJ1-4; D unclear. V lost 0 bases and J 7 bases, leaving 6 bases between the germline ends. CDR1 SGHAT and CDR2 FQNNGV come from the germline V gene. The CDR3 sequence is 13 residues long. The CDR3: CASSLDRSEKLFF. CDR3 sequence (DNA): TGTGCCAGCAGCTTAGACAGAAGTGAAAAACTGTTTTTT.

V and J are TRBV6-1 and TRBJ1-2; D is unclear. The germline CDR1 and CDR2 sequences are MNHNS and SASEGT. V was trimmed by 8 bases and J by 6 bases, leaving 13 bases between them. This CDR3 is 12 amino acids long. The CDR3 DNA reads TGTGCCAGCCTTAAGGAGGTTCATGGCTACACCTTC. Amino acids: CASLKEVHGYTF.

The chain combines TRBV4-1 with TRBJ1-2; 9 bases agree with TRBD1. From germline, CDR1 is MGHRA and CDR2 YSYEKL. The CDR3 runs to 15 residues. The V segment lost 1 base and the J segment 6 bases; nucleotides outside the gene matches: 6. CDR3 sequence: CASSQVTQGADGYTF. CDR3 coding DNA: TGCGCCAGCAGCCAAGTTACACAGGGGGCAGATGGCTACACCTTC.

V gene TRBV21-1 combines with J gene TRBJ1-2. TRBV21-1 is annotated as a pseudogene. The CDR3 runs 14 residues. CDR3 in amino acids: CASSIRGCNYGYTF. DNA for the CDR3: TGTGCCAGCAGCATCCGGGGTTGCAACTATGGCTACACCTTC.

The gene calls are TRBV20-1 and TRBJ2-3, with 7 bases identical to TRBD1. Germline V gene sequence: CDR1 DFQATT, CDR2 SNEGSKA (reference sequence). V shed 6 bases and J 4 bases; nucleotides not matched to a gene: 1. This CDR3 spans 11 amino acids. The CDR3 region has the DNA TGCAGTGCCCAGGGGGCAGATACGCAGTATTTT. It encodes CSAQGADTQYF.

The rearrangement links TRBV12-5 to TRBJ2-2; a possible D gene is TRBD1 (7 bases). This CDR3 comprises 16 residues. In germline, CDR1 is LGHNT, CDR2 FRNRAP. V lost 2 bases, J lost 4 bases, and 14 bases lay in between. The CDR3 region has the DNA TGTGCTAGTGGTTTGCCTCGCCAGGGGGGCACCGGGGAGCTGTTTTTT. This translates into CASGLPRQGGTGELFF.

The rearrangement links TRBV14 to TRBJ1-6; tentative D call: TRBD1 (5 bases). V gave up 6 bases and J gave up 8 bases, with 17 bases separating them. The CDR3 is 15 residues long. CDR1 and CDR2 from the germline V gene are SGHDN and FVKESK. This CDR3 reads CASSLGHPRDSPLHF. In nucleotides, the CDR3 is TGTGCCAGCAGTTTAGGCCACCCCAGGGATTCACCCCTCCACTTT. The full variable domain, its missing parts supplied by reference TRBV14 and TRBJ1-6, is EAGVTQFPSHSVIEKGQTVTLRCDPISGHDNLYWYRRVMGKEIKFLLHFVKESKQDESGMPNNRFLAERTGGTYSTLKVQPAELEDSGVYFCASSLGHPRDSPLHFGNGTRLTVT.

V usage is TRBV6-5 and J usage is TRBJ1-2; D uncertain. Trimming shortened V by 4 bases and J by 5 bases, and 14 bases separated the two germline ends. Germline CDR1 MNHEY, CDR2 SVGAGI. This CDR3 contains 14 residues. Here the CDR3 reads CASSSQASSYGYTF. CDR3 in DNA: TGTGCCAGCAGTTCCCAAGCTTCTTCATATGGCTACACCTTC.

This clone was recorded only once. One junction end does not reproduce the germline sequence, and a read error may be involved. The chain has TRBV7-3 and TRBJ1-2; maybe TRBD1 (5 bases). The CDR3 sequence is 14 residues long. The germline CDR1 and CDR2 sequences are SGHTA and FQGTGA. Here the CDR3 DNA reads TGTGCCAGCAGCTTGGGTCAGGGTGGAAGAAAGCTATCCTTC. Translation: CASSLGQGGRKLSF.

J is TRBJ2-3 and V is TRBV18; 8 bases align to TRBD1. CDR1 and CDR2 (germline): KGHSH, LQKENI. Losses at the gene ends were 0 bases for V and 4 bases for J; bases not matched to a gene: 0. CDR3 length equals 14 residues. The DNA for the CDR3 is TGTGCCAGCTCACCACCGACAGGGGCAGATACGCAGTATTTT. Amino acids: CASSPPTGADTQYF. Together with reference TRBV18 and TRBJ2-3, the CDR3 gives the full variable domain: NAGVMQNPRHLVRRRGQEARLRCSPMKGHSHVYWYRQLPEEGLKFMVYLQKENIIDESGMPKERFSAEFPKEGPSILRIQQVVRGDSAAYFCASSPPTGADTQYFGPGTRLTVL.

This clone was seen once. The chain carries TRBV5-1 and TRBJ2-5; 9 nucleotides line up with TRBD1. Germline CDR1 is SGHRS and CDR2 is YFSETQ. The trim removed 0 bases at V and 5 bases at J, leaving 14 bases unmatched. CDR3 size: 18 residues. CDR3 residues: CASSLGAVTGGSRETQYF. The CDR3 nucleotides read TGCGCCAGCAGCTTGGGGGCCGTCACAGGGGGCAGCAGGGAGACCCAGTACTTC.

V usage is TRBV19 and J usage is TRBJ2-5; possibly TRBD1 for D (6 bases). The CDR3 extends over 10 amino acids. The germline V gene has CDR1 LNHDA and CDR2 SQIVND (reference sequence). The CDR3, as DNA: TGTGCAAGGACAGAAGAGACCCAGTACTTC. It translates to CARTEETQYF.

This clone came up a few times. This chain links TRBV7-2 with TRBJ1-2, with TRBD1 identical over 11 bases. CDR3 length: 13 amino acids. Unmatched junction bases numbered 3, after V lost 4 bases and J lost 8 bases. Germline-derived CDR1 and CDR2 are SGHTA and FQGNSA. Here the CDR3 reads CASSWTGGEGYTF. The CDR3, as DNA: TGTGCCAGCAGCTGGACAGGGGGCGAGGGCTACACCTTC.

The chain is built from TRBV19 and TRBJ2-7, with a tentative D call TRBD1 (5 bases). Trimming pared 1 base from V and 3 bases from J, leaving 22 bases between. Germline V gene sequence: CDR1 LNHDA, CDR2 SQIVND (reference sequence). The CDR3 spans 18 residues. CDR3 nucleotides: TGTGCCAGTAGTATAGCCGCCGACAGCGTCGGAAGGCACTACGAGCAGTACTTC. Translation: CASSIAADSVGRHYEQYF.

This rearrangement joins TRBV15 to TRBJ2-2, with 9 bases fitting TRBD1. After removal of 1 base from V and 2 bases from J, the junction contained 8 bases not matched to a gene. The CDR3 covers 18 residues. Germline CDR1 LNHNV, CDR2 YYDKDF (reference sequence). The CDR3 region has the DNA TGTGCCACCAGCAGAGGAACAGGGGGCGCGTCCAACACCGGGGAGCTGTTTTTT. It encodes CATSRGTGGASNTGELFF.

V usage is TRBV5-6 and J usage is TRBJ1-5; 7 bases line up with TRBD1. Germline CDR1 and CDR2: SGHDT and YYEEEE. Trimming took 3 bases from V and 3 from J; bases not matched to a gene: 6. The CDR3 consists of 15 residues. CDR3 sequence: CASSSGQRFNQPQHF. In DNA, the CDR3 is TGTGCCAGCAGCTCGGGACAGAGATTCAATCAGCCCCAGCATTTT.

V is TRBV2 and J is TRBJ1-1, with 7 bases aligning to TRBD1. V lost 7 bases, J lost 8 bases, and 10 bases stayed unmatched. The CDR3 totals 13 residues. Germline assignment: CDR1 SNHLY and CDR2 FYNNEI. The CDR3: CASIRQGFEEAFF. DNA for the CDR3: TGTGCCAGCATAAGACAGGGTTTTGAGGAAGCTTTCTTT.

This clone was picked up one time. As DNA, the CDR3 is TGTGCCTGGAGTAAAGGGCCCCGGGGCGAGCAGTACTTC. This sequence encodes CAWSKGPRGEQYF. This chain uses TRBV30 with TRBJ2-7; TRBD2 is a possible D gene (5 bases). CDR1 is GTSNPN, CDR2 SVGIG, per germline (reference sequence). The CDR3 covers 13 residues. Between the trimmed V and J ends, which lost 2 bases and 6 bases, there was a span of 14 bases.

The chain couples TRBV9 to TRBJ2-7, with 9 positions matching TRBD1. This CDR3 is 16 amino acids long. Germline assignment: CDR1 SGDLS and CDR2 YYNGEE. V gave up 0 bases and J gave up 6 bases; unmatched junction bases: 10. The CDR3 sequence is CASSVEAKQGAGEQYF. In DNA form, the CDR3 reads TGTGCCAGCAGCGTAGAGGCCAAACAGGGGGCGGGCGAGCAGTACTTC.

J is TRBJ2-7 and V is TRBV19, with D possibly matching TRBD1 (6 bases). The CDR3 loop spans 16 amino acids. Germline lookup yields CDR1 LNHDA and CDR2 SQIVND (reference sequence). The V and J ends lost 3 bases and 2 bases respectively, with 17 bases between them. The CDR3 sequence: CASSMIHVDRPYEQYF. Here the CDR3 DNA reads TGTGCCAGTAGTATGATCCATGTGGACAGACCCTACGAGCAGTACTTC.

This rearrangement joins TRBV6-5 to TRBJ2-5; the D gene is possibly TRBD2 (5 bases). The tail of the sequence fits TRBJ2-7 better, so the J call may be wrong. This CDR3 is 11 amino acids long. In germline, CDR1 is MNHEY, CDR2 SVGAGI. The CDR3 protein is CASSDYYEQYF. CDR3 DNA: TGTGCCAGCAGTGACTACTACGAGCAGTACTTC.

V gene TRBV7-2 combines with J gene TRBJ1-2; D is perhaps TRBD1 (5 bases). Per the germline V gene, CDR1 is SGHTA and CDR2 is FQGNSA. The CDR3 is made up of 14 amino acids. The germline V and J ends were trimmed by 1 base and 4 bases, with 10 bases remaining between them. The CDR3 protein is CASSLGRASYGYTF. For the CDR3, the DNA is TGTGCCAGCAGCTTAGGCAGGGCGAGCTATGGCTACACCTTC.

The genes are TRBV4-1 and TRBJ1-1; D is ambiguous. Trimming took 0 bases from V and 4 from J, leaving 9 bases between them. Germline CDR1 MGHRA, CDR2 YSYEKL. This CDR3 is built from 14 residues. The CDR3 nucleotides are TGCGCCAGCAGCCAAGAGGCGGTTCGCACTGAAGCTTTCTTT. It translates to CASSQEAVRTEAFF.

This chain connects TRBV5-3 to TRBJ2-5; 12 nucleotides agree with TRBD2. TRBV5-3 is an open reading frame, and its role is uncertain. The CDR3 runs 15 residues. Trimming removed 0 bases from V and 3 bases from J; junction bases left unmatched: 0. CDR3 sequence reads: CARSLGLAGEETQYF. The CDR3 DNA sequence: TGTGCCAGAAGCTTGGGACTAGCGGGGGAAGAGACCCAGTACTTC.

The V and J genes are TRBV18 and TRBJ2-2, with TRBD2 matching 10 bases. This CDR3 contains 16 residues. J lost 3 bases, V lost 4 bases, and 5 bases had no gene match. Germline CDR1 and CDR2: KGHSH and LQKENI. The CDR3 sequence is CASSRGLAGDTGELFF. CDR3 bases: TGTGCCAGCTCACGAGGGCTAGCGGGGGACACCGGGGAGCTGTTTTTT.

This rearrangement joins TRBV29-1 to TRBJ2-3; 9 bases match TRBD2. CDR3 size: 15 residues. V shed 3 bases, J shed 2 bases, and the junction held 6 bases outside the gene matches. Germline CDR1 SQVTM, CDR2 ANQGSEA. The CDR3 nucleotides read TGCAGCGTTGAGGGGCTAGCGGGGCCCACAGATACGCAGTATTTT. Its protein product is CSVEGLAGPTDTQYF.